Ten or more counts support the clone carrying this T cell receptor (beta chain). Its specificity is not known. The sample originates from a study of T-cell reconstitution after alpha-beta-depleted transplantation in children. Broader study findings: Surviving recipient T cells and intrathymic progenitors accounted for some patients' high TCRbeta diversity at day 60. At one year after transplant, newly produced T cells mostly accounted for T-cell counts and diversity. Expanded clones from the graft, numbering several hundred, reportedly supplied alpha-beta T cells about two months after transplant.

The V segment lost 2 bases and the J segment 5 bases; nucleotides outside the gene matches: 5. This CDR3 contains 16 residues. Germline V gives CDR1 MNHEY, CDR2 SVGEGT. During its preparation, the TCRbeta library received unique molecular identifiers. TCRdb re-analysed the PCR reads in MiXCR, keeping a single row per CDR3 protein. The sample consists of more than 25,000 distinct CDR3 sequences, roughly 6% of them appearing once. This TCR was recovered from a male patient under 18 who had a stem cell transplant for acute myeloid leukemia, so the T cells may come from the graft donor. This material consisted of PBMCs, mostly from graft donor cells, taken 180 days after TCRalphabeta/CD19-depleted stem cell transplant. The V gene is TRBV6-2 or TRBV6-3, the J gene TRBJ2-3, with 12 positions matching TRBD2. CDR3 amino acids: CASSYSLAGGQDTQYF. The CDR3 nucleotides are TGTGCCAGCAGTTACAGCCTAGCGGGGGGGCAAGATACGCAGTATTTT.